The clone carrying this TCR beta chain is labeled as medium-sized. The entry originates in a study of long-term antiretroviral therapy in people with HIV. Germline V gene data show CDR1 as SGHDT and CDR2 as YYEEEE. J lost 6 bases, V lost 2 bases, and 7 bases had no gene match. CDR3 length: 15 residues. Version v3.0 of the immunoSEQ assay ran at survey level. Sequencing aimed to cover roughly 40,000-55,000 T-cell genomes per sample. TCRdb keeps only in-frame clones here, not all; method: immunoSEQ multiplex PCR. The sample has 20,000 to 25,000 clones, roughly four fifths seen once. The chain links TRBV5-6 to TRBJ2-2, with 7 nucleotides matching TRBD1. Sequenced material: unsorted PBMCs, taken 0.3 years after starting antiretroviral therapy. The receptor comes from a man between 50 and 59 years old with HIV. In DNA, the CDR3 is TGTGCCAGCAGCTTTAGAGGGGGCTTCGCCGGGGAGCTGTTTTTT. Translation: CASSFRGGFAGELFF.